This entry describes one TCR beta chain. The antigen is unknown. This specimen comes from a study of cytomegalovirus exposure and HLA in healthy donors. Across the study: Out of about 180 million T cells, an earlier analysis found more than 95 million unique TCR beta sequences in total. General study results and limits: There were some public TCRs occurring in many donors, but most TCR sequences were rare. Upon later analysis, HLA-associated TCR beta chains proved more clonally expanded than other, equally common chains.

This CDR3 spans 17 amino acids. V dropped 4 bases and J dropped 5; count of bases not matched to a gene: 12. The germline V gene has CDR1 SGHRS and CDR2 YFSETQ. PCR was performed using 60 Vbeta and 13 Jbeta primers. Authors' processing steps: Roughly 10 million shared chains were among roughly 81 million unique TCR beta chains counted in a later analysis. The assay was immunoSEQ multiplex PCR, and TCRdb's table has in-frame clones only and misses some. The V and J calls and clone size are taken from that table; D and trimming were inferred from the DNA. The sample holds about 200,000 clones. This receptor was identified in a girl aged 2 to 9 in good health and CMV-seropositive. V and J are TRBV5-1 and TRBJ2-3; 11 bases fit TRBD2. The sequenced material came from PBMCs. The CDR3 DNA sequence: TGCGCCAGCAGCGAAGTAGGTACTAGCGGGAGAATAGATACGCAGTATTTT. As protein: CASSEVGTSGRIDTQYF.